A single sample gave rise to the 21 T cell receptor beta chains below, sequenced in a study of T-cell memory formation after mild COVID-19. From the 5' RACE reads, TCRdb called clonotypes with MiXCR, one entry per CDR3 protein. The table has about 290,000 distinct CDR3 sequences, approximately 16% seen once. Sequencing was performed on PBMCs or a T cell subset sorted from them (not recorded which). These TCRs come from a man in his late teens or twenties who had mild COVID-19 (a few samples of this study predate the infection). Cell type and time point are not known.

This chain's CDR3 is CATAGTGNSGANVLTF. The CDR3 DNA reads TGTGCCACCGCCGGGACAGGGAACTCTGGGGCCAACGTCCTGACTTTC. V gene TRBV7-9 combines with J gene TRBJ2-6; 9 bases map to TRBD1. Germline V gives CDR1 SEHNR, CDR2 FQNEAQ (reference sequence). CDR3 length equals 16 residues. The trim removed 10 bases at V and 0 bases at J, leaving 7 bases unmatched.

Here the CDR3 DNA reads TGTGCCAGCAGCCAGGGGATCTCTGGGGCCAACGTCCTGACTTTC. It encodes CASSQGISGANVLTF. V is TRBV3-1 and J is TRBJ2-6; the D is unclear. The length of the CDR3 is 15 residues. Germline V CDR1 and CDR2: LGHDT, YNNKEL (reference sequence). The germline V and J ends were trimmed by 3 bases and 0 bases, with 6 bases remaining between them. The entire variable domain, with the rest obtained from reference TRBV3-1 and TRBJ2-6, is as follows: DTAVSQTPKYLVTQMGNDKSIKCEQNLGHDTMYWYKQDSKKFLKIMFSYNNKELIINETVPNRFSPKSPDKAHLNLHINSLELGDSAVYFCASSQGISGANVLTFGAGSRLTVL.

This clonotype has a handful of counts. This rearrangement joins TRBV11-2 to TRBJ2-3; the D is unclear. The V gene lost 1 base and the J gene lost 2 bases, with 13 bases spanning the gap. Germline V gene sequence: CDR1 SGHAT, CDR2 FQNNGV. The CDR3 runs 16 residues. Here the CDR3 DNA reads TGTGCCAGCAGCTTAGTTCCAGGAGATCTCACAGATACGCAGTATTTT. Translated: CASSLVPGDLTDTQYF.

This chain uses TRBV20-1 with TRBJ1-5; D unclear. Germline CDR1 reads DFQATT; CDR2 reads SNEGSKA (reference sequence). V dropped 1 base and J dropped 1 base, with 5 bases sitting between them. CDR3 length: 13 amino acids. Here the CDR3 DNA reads TGCAGTGCTAGAGGACCAAGCAATCAGCCCCAGCATTTT. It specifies CSARGPSNQPQHF.

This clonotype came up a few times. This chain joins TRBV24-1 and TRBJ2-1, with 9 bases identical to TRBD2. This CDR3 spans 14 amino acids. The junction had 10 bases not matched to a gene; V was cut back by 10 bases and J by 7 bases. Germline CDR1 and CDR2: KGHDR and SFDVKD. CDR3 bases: TGTGCCACGGAAGCGGGGGGCCCATCGAATGAGCAGTTCTTC. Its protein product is CATEAGGPSNEQFF.

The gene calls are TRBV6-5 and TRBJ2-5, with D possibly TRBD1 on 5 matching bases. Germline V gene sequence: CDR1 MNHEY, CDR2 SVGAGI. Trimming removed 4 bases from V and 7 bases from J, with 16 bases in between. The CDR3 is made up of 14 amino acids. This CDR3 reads CASSWPGSLGTQYF. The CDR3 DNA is TGTGCCAGCAGTTGGCCAGGGTCCTTGGGGACCCAGTACTTC.

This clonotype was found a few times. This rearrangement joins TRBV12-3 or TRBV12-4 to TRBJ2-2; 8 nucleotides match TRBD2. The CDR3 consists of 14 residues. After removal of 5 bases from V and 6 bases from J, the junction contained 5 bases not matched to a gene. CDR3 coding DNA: TGTGCCAGCAGTAGAACGGGGGGGGCCGGGGAGCTGTTTTTT. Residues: CASSRTGGAGELFF.

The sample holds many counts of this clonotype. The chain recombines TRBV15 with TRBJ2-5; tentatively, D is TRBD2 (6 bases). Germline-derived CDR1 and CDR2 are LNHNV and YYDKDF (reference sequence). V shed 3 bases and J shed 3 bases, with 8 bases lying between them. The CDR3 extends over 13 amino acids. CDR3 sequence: CATSRGGEETQYF. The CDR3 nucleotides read TGTGCCACCAGCAGGGGCGGGGAAGAGACCCAGTACTTC.

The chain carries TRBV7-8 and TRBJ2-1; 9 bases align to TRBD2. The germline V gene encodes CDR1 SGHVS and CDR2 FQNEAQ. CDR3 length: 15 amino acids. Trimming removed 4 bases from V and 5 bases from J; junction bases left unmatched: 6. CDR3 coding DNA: TGTGCCAGCAGCTCAGCGGGGGGTCCCCACAATGAGCAGTTCTTC. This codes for CASSSAGGPHNEQFF.

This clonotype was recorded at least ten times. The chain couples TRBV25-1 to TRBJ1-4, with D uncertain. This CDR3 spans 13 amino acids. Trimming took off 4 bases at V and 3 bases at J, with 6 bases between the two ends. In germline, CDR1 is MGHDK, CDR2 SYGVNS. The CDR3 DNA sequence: TGTGCCAGCAGTGGGAGTCCTAATGAAAAACTGTTTTTT. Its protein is CASSGSPNEKLFF.

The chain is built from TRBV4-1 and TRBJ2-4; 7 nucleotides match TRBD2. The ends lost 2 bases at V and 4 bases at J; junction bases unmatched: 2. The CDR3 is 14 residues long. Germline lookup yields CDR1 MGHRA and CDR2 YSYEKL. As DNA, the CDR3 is TGCGCCAGCAGCCAACCTAGCGGAAAAAACATTCAGTACTTC. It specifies CASSQPSGKNIQYF.

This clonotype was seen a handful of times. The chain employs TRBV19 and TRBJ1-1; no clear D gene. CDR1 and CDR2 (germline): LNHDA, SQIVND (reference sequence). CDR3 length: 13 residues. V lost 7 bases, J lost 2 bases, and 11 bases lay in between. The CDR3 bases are TGTGCCAGTACACAGCCAGGTAACACTGAAGCTTTCTTT. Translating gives CASTQPGNTEAFF.

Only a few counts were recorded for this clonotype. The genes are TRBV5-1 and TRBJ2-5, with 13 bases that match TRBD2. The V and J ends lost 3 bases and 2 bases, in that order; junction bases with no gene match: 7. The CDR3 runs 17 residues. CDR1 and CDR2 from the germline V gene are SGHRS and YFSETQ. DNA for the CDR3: TGCGCCAGCAGCTCCGGACTAGCGGGGGCACTACAAGAGACCCAGTACTTC. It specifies CASSSGLAGALQETQYF.

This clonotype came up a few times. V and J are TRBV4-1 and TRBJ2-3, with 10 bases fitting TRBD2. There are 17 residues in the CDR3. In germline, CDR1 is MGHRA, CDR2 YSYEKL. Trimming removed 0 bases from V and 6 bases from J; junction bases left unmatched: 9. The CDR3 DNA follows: TGCGCCAGCAGCCAAGAGGTTGTTCTAGCGGGGGTCGATACGCAGTATTTT. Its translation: CASSQEVVLAGVDTQYF.

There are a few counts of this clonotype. DNA for the CDR3: TGCGCCAGCAGCCAGGTGGGTAGCTACGAGCAGTACGTC. It is translated as CASSQVGSYEQYV. The chain couples TRBV4-1 to TRBJ2-7; no reliable D call. V was clipped by 3 bases and J by 3 bases, with 9 bases between them. The CDR3 is 13 amino acids. Germline loops: CDR1 MGHRA, CDR2 YSYEKL.

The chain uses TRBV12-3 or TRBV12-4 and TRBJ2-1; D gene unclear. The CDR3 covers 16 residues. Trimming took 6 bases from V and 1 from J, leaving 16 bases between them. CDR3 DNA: TGTGCCAGCAGCTTCTCGAGGCGGTTATCCTACAATGAGCAGTTCTTC. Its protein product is CASSFSRRLSYNEQFF.

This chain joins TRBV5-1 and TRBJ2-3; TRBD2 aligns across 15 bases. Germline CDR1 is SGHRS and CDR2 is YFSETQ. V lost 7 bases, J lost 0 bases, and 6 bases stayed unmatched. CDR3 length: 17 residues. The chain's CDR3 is CASHRTSGGASTDTQYF. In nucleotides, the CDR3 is TGCGCCAGCCACAGGACTAGCGGGGGGGCTAGCACAGATACGCAGTATTTT.

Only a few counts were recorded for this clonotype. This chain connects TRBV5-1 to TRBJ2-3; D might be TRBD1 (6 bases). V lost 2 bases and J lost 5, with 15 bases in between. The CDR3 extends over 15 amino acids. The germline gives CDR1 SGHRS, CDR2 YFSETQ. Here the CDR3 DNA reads TGCGCCAGCAGCTTAACAGGGCCGATAGGAGATACGCAGTATTTT. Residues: CASSLTGPIGDTQYF.

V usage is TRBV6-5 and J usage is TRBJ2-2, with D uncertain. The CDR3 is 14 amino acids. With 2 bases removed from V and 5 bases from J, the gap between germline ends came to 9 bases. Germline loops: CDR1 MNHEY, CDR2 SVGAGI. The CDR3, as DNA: TGTGCCAGCAGTTACAGGGCAGAGACCGGGGAGCTGTTTTTT. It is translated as CASSYRAETGELFF.

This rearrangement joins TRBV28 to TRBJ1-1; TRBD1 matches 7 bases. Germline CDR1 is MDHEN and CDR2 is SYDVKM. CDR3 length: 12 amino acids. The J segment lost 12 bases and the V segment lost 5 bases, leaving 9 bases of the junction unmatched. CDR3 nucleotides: TGTGCCAGCAGTGCGGGACAGACGGGGCCTTTCTTT. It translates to CASSAGQTGPFF.

CDR3: CASSFAGRGNNYGYTF. DNA for the CDR3: TGTGCCAGCAGCTTTGCTGGGAGGGGTAATAACTATGGCTACACCTTC. The chain joins TRBV7-2 to TRBJ1-2, with D tentatively TRBD1 (5 bases). Trimming took off 3 bases at V and 1 base at J, with 15 bases between the two ends. CDR3 length equals 16 residues. Germline CDR1 is SGHTA and CDR2 is FQGNSA. Together with reference TRBV7-2 and TRBJ1-2, the CDR3 gives the full variable domain: GAGVSQSPSNKVTEKGKDVELRCDPISGHTALYWYRQSLGQGLEFLIYFQGNSAPDKSGLPSDRFSAERTGGSVSTLTIQRTQQEDSAVYLCASSFAGRGNNYGYTFGSGTRLTVV.